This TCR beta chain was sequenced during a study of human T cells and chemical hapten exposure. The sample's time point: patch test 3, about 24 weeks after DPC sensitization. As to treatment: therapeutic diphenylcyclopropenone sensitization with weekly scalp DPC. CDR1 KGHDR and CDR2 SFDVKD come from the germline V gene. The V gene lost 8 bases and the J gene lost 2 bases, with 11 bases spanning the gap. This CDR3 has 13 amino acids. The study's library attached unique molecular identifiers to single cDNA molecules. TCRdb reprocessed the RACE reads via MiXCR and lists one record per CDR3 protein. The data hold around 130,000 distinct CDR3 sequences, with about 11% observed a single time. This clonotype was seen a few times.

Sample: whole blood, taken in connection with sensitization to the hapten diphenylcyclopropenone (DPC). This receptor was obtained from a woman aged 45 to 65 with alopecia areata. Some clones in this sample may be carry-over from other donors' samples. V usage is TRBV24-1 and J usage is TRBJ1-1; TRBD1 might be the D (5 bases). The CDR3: CATKGDPNTEAFF. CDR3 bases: TGTGCCACCAAAGGGGACCCTAACACTGAAGCTTTCTTT.